This T cell receptor (beta chain) emerged from a study of blood T cell repertoires in COVID-19. Study in general: From the United States, Italy and Spain came samples of acute and convalescent COVID-19. PBMCs, B-cell-depleted T cells, or T cells were the source of the cDNA or gDNA that made up the material.

This clone was observed a single time. The CDR3 runs to 16 residues. The junction had 4 bases not matched to a gene; V was cut back by 6 bases and J by 6 bases. Germline-derived CDR1 and CDR2 are SGHVS and FNYEAQ. Methods used by the authors: Estimation of nucleated cell counts relied on the amplification of reference gene primers. Clones were read by immunoSEQ multiplex PCR, and TCRdb kept only the in-frame ones, dropping some. V and J calls and clone size follow that table, whereas D and trimming were derived from the DNA. The sample records approximately 150,000 clones, 80% to 85% being singletons.

The chain joins TRBV7-6 to TRBJ2-2, with 16 bases fitting TRBD2. The clonotype was recovered from a man aged 55-75 years with acute or convalescent COVID-19. Specimen: peripheral blood. CDR3 protein: CASSGTSGGVAGELFF. For the CDR3, the DNA is TGTGCCAGCAGTGGGACTAGCGGGGGGGTCGCCGGGGAGCTGTTTTTT.